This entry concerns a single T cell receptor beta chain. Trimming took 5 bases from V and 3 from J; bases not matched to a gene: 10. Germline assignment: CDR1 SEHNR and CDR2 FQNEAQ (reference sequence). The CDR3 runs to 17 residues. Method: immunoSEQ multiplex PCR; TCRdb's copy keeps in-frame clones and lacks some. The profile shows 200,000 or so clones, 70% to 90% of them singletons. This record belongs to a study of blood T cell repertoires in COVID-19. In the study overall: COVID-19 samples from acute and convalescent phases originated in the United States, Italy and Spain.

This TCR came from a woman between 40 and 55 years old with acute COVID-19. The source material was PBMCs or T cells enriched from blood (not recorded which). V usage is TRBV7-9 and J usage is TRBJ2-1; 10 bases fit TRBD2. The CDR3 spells CASSHSRGLASYNEQFF. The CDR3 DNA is TGTGCCAGCAGCCATAGCAGGGGACTAGCGAGCTACAATGAGCAGTTCTTC.